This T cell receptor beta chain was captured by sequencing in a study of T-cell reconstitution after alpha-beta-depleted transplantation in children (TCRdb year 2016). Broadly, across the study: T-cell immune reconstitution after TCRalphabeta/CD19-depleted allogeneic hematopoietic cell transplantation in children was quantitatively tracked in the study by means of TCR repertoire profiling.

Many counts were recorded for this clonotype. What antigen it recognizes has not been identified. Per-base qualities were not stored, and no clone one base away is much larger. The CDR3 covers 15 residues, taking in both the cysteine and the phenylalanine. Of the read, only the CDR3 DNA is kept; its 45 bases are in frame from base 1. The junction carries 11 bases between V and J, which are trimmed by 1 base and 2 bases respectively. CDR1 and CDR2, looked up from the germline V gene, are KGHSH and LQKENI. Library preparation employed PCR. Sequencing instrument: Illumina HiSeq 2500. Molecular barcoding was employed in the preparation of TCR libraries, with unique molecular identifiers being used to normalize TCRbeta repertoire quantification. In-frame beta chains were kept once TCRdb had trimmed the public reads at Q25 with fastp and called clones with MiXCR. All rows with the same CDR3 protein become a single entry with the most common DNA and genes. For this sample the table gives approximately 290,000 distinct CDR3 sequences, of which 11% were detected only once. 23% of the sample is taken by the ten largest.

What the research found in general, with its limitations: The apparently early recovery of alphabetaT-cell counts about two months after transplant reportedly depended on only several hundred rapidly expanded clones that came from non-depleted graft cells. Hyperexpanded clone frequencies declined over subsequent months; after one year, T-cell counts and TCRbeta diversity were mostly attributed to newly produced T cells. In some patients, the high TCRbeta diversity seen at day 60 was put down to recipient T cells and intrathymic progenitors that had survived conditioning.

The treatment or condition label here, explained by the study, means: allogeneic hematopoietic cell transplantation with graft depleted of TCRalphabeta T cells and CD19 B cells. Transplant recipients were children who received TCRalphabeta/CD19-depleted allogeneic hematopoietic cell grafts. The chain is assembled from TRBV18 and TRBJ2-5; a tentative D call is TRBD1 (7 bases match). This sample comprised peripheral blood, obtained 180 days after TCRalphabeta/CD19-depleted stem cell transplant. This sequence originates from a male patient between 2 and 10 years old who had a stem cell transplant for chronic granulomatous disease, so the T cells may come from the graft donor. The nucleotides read TGTGCCAGCTCACCACTTTCAGGGGGGCAAGAGACCCAGTACTTC. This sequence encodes CASSPLSGGQETQYF.